Below are 22 T cell receptor beta chains sequenced from a single sample in a study of T cell repertoires in cytomegalovirus infection. TCRdb reprocessed the reads via MiXCR and lists one record per CDR3 protein. The data hold fewer than 250,000 distinct CDR3 sequences, with roughly an eighth observed a single time. Sequenced input: PBMCs. Receptor source: a human donor in good health (CMV status not recorded). Some clones in this sample may be carry-over from other donors' samples.

The chain combines TRBV19 with TRBJ2-7; possibly TRBD2 for D (6 bases). The CDR3 is 15 amino acids. Germline-derived CDR1 and CDR2 are LNHDA and SQIVND (reference sequence). Deletions cut 3 bases from V and 5 bases from J, with 17 bases between. CDR3 amino acids: CASSIEIARRDEQYF. The CDR3, as DNA: TGTGCCAGTAGTATCGAGATAGCCCGGAGGGACGAGCAGTACTTC. Together with reference TRBV19 and TRBJ2-7, the CDR3 gives the full variable domain: DGGITQSPKYLFRKEGQNVTLSCEQNLNHDAMYWYRQDPGQGLRLIYYSQIVNDFQKGDIAEGYSVSREKKESFPLTVTSAQKNPTAFYLCASSIEIARRDEQYFGPGTRLTVT.

The V gene is TRBV7-7, the J gene TRBJ2-3; D tentatively reads TRBD1 or TRBD2 (6 bases each). The CDR3 length is 13 residues. Per the germline V gene, CDR1 is SSHAT and CDR2 is FNYEAQ (reference sequence). V dropped 4 bases and J dropped 4 bases, with 9 bases sitting between them. CDR3 amino acids: CASSSGGPDTQYF. The CDR3 DNA follows: TGTGCCAGCAGCTCCGGGGGCCCAGATACGCAGTATTTT.

The sample holds a few counts of this clonotype. The J gene is TRBJ1-1, the V gene TRBV5-1; D unclear. Trimming took off 4 bases at V and 1 base at J, with 11 bases between the two ends. CDR3 length equals 14 residues. Germline V lookup: CDR1 SGHRS, CDR2 YFSETQ. The DNA for the CDR3 is TGCGCCAGCAGCCCCGGGGTTTCGAACACTGAAGCTTTCTTT. Its translation is CASSPGVSNTEAFF.

This clonotype was seen many times. The chain joins TRBV6-2 or TRBV6-3 to TRBJ1-5; D gene ambiguous. The CDR3 runs to 13 residues. The germline CDR1 and CDR2 sequences are MNHEY and SVGEGT. Between the trimmed V and J ends, which lost 6 bases and 3 bases, there was a span of 9 bases. In DNA form, the CDR3 reads TGTGCCAGCAGGGGGTCAAACAATCAGCCCCAGCATTTT. Protein: CASRGSNNQPQHF.

This clonotype was seen ten or more times. The chain links TRBV19 to TRBJ1-1; TRBD1 matches at 7 bases. Unmatched junction bases numbered 9, after V lost 7 bases and J lost 4 bases. This CDR3 is 14 amino acids long. Per the germline V gene, CDR1 is LNHDA and CDR2 is SQIVND (reference sequence). The DNA for the CDR3 is TGTGCCAGTACACACAGGGGAGCGGGCACTGAAGCTTTCTTT. This codes for CASTHRGAGTEAFF.

The chain has TRBV5-1 and TRBJ2-1, with 9 bases identical to TRBD2. With 0 bases clipped from V and 8 bases from J, the junction kept 12 bases outside the gene matches. CDR1 and CDR2 (germline): SGHRS, YFSETQ. This CDR3 contains 17 residues. In DNA form, the CDR3 reads TGCGCCAGCAGCTTGGTCCCTAGCGGGATGGTAGGGGATGAGCAGTTCTTC. It yields the protein CASSLVPSGMVGDEQFF.

Ten or more counts support this clonotype. V usage is TRBV5-1 and J usage is TRBJ2-3, with 9 bases that match TRBD1. Looked up from germline, CDR1 is SGHRS and CDR2 is YFSETQ. The length of the CDR3 is 16 residues. V gave up 3 bases and J gave up 3 bases; unmatched junction bases: 8. CDR3 region: CASSSQTGGSTDTQYF. CDR3 DNA: TGCGCCAGCAGCTCCCAGACAGGGGGTTCTACAGATACGCAGTATTTT.

This clonotype was counted between two and nine times. This rearrangement joins TRBV7-9 to TRBJ1-1; the match to TRBD1 covers 7 bases. With 2 bases clipped from V and 0 bases from J, the junction kept 9 bases outside the gene matches. The CDR3 is 17 amino acids. Germline loops: CDR1 SEHNR, CDR2 FQNEAQ (reference sequence). This CDR3 reads CASSLRAGGYMNTEAFF. CDR3 bases: TGTGCCAGCAGCTTAAGGGCAGGGGGTTACATGAACACTGAAGCTTTCTTT.

This clonotype was observed many times. This chain joins TRBV12-3 or TRBV12-4 and TRBJ1-2; D gene uncertain. The CDR3 extends over 14 amino acids. The V gene lost 6 bases and the J gene lost 7 bases, with 18 bases spanning the gap. The DNA of the CDR3 is TGTGCCAGCAGCCTTGCGTCGGGTGGTGGTGGCTACACCTTC. Its translation: CASSLASGGGGYTF.

This clonotype was recorded many times. This rearrangement joins TRBV4-3 to TRBJ2-5; no reliable D call. Trimming shortened V by 0 bases and J by 4 bases, and 12 bases separated the two germline ends. Looked up from germline, CDR1 is LGHNA and CDR2 is YSLEER. This CDR3 has 15 residues. The CDR3 region is CASSQEGNSRETQYF. The CDR3 region has the DNA TGCGCCAGCAGCCAAGAGGGTAATAGCAGAGAGACCCAGTACTTC.

As for this clonotype: This may be a read error, as it is one base from a much larger clone. Given the absence of the conserved phenylalanine or tryptophan at the CDR3 end, a read error is likely. The J gene is TRBJ2-7, the V gene TRBV11-1, with 7 positions matching TRBD1. The CDR3 sequence is 15 residues long. V lost 5 bases and J lost 4; bases outside the gene matches: 11. Germline loops: CDR1 SGHAT, CDR2 FQDESV (reference sequence). CDR3 region: CASSPRAGGSYEQYL. CDR3 sequence (DNA): TGTGCCAGCAGCCCGAGAGCAGGGGGTTCGTACGAGCAGTACTTA.

This clonotype has a handful of counts. The chain uses TRBV28 and TRBJ2-7, with 7 bases aligning to TRBD1. This CDR3 has 14 amino acids. Germline CDR1 and CDR2: MDHEN and SYDVKM. Trimming at V came to 8 bases and at J to 5 bases, leaving 12 bases not matched to a gene. CDR3 DNA sequence: TGTGCCAGCCGAAATCCGGGACAGAAAAACGAGCAGTACTTC. It translates to CASRNPGQKNEQYF.

This clonotype has only a few counts. The V call is TRBV18, the J call TRBJ1-4; D gene unclear. The CDR3 loop spans 18 amino acids. In germline, CDR1 is KGHSH, CDR2 LQKENI. Trimming took 3 bases from V and 0 from J, leaving 17 bases between them. The CDR3 sequence: CASSPSRSTVATNEKLFF. The CDR3 region has the DNA TGTGCCAGCTCACCGTCCCGGTCCACGGTTGCAACTAATGAAAAACTGTTTTTT. The variable domain in full, completed from reference TRBV18 and TRBJ1-4, reads NAGVMQNPRHLVRRRGQEARLRCSPMKGHSHVYWYRQLPEEGLKFMVYLQKENIIDESGMPKERFSAEFPKEGPSILRIQQVVRGDSAAYFCASSPSRSTVATNEKLFFGSGTQLSVL.

This clonotype was seen repeatedly, ten times or more. This chain uses TRBV28 with TRBJ2-1; D is perhaps TRBD2 (6 bases). The ends were cut back, 7 bases at V and 1 base at J, with 11 bases in the middle. Germline V lookup: CDR1 MDHEN, CDR2 SYDVKM. The CDR3 length is 14 residues. The CDR3 protein is CASKEGWSYNEQFF. As DNA, the CDR3 is TGTGCCAGCAAGGAGGGTTGGTCCTACAATGAGCAGTTCTTC.

This clonotype was observed many times. The rearrangement links TRBV7-2 to TRBJ1-6, with a weak D call TRBD1 (6 bases). The germline V gene has CDR1 SGHTA and CDR2 FQGNSA. This CDR3 is built from 16 residues. V gave up 3 bases and J gave up 7 bases, with 16 bases separating them. The CDR3 bases are TGTGCCAGCAGCTTTGACGGACAGACCGAAAATTCACCCCTCCACTTT. Residues: CASSFDGQTENSPLHF.

This clonotype came up many times. The chain couples TRBV11-3 to TRBJ2-3; 7 nucleotides match TRBD1. CDR1 and CDR2 (germline): SGHNT, YENEEA. The J segment lost 10 bases and the V segment lost 3 bases, leaving 4 bases of the junction unmatched. The CDR3 runs to 12 residues. The CDR3 DNA reads as TGTGCCAGCAGCTTCACGACAGGGCCGCAGTATTTT. It is translated as CASSFTTGPQYF.

This clonotype was detected ten times or more. The chain carries TRBV7-2 and TRBJ2-5; perhaps TRBD2 as D (5 bases). V lost 3 bases to trimming and J lost 5 bases, with 10 bases between them. The CDR3 length is 13 residues. Germline V lookup: CDR1 SGHTA, CDR2 FQGNSA. The CDR3 nucleotides are TGTGCCAGCAGCTTCGAGGGTACGGAGACCCAGTACTTC. This sequence encodes CASSFEGTETQYF.

V and J are TRBV5-4 and TRBJ2-1, with D uncertain. V was shortened by 4 bases and J by 13 bases, with 15 bases between the two germline ends. CDR1 is SGHNT, CDR2 YYREEE, per germline (reference sequence). The CDR3 is 12 amino acids. In nucleotides, the CDR3 is TGTGCCAGCAGCGGACCTTGGGGTACTCAGTTCTTC. Protein sequence: CASSGPWGTQFF.

This clonotype was observed a handful of times. V is TRBV18 and J is TRBJ2-4; unclear D gene. CDR1 and CDR2 from the germline V gene are KGHSH and LQKENI. The V end was cut by 3 bases, the J end by 0 bases, with 9 bases between. This CDR3 has 15 residues. CDR3 amino acids: CASSPVRKAKNIQYF. CDR3 sequence (DNA): TGTGCCAGCTCACCTGTGCGGAAAGCCAAAAACATTCAGTACTTC.

The chain links TRBV19 to TRBJ2-7; 7 bases map to TRBD1. The CDR3 extends over 13 amino acids. After removal of 7 bases from V and 7 bases from J, the junction contained 10 bases not matched to a gene. CDR1 and CDR2 (germline): LNHDA, SQIVND (reference sequence). DNA for the CDR3: TGTGCCAGTAACAGAGGGGGCACCGGTGAGCAGTACTTC. Encoded protein: CASNRGGTGEQYF.

This CDR3 reads CASSLRTPYNEQFF. The CDR3 DNA reads TGTGCCAGCAGCTTGCGGACACCCTACAATGAGCAGTTCTTC. The chain couples TRBV5-6 to TRBJ2-1, with D tentatively TRBD1 (5 bases). CDR3 size: 14 residues. Germline V lookup: CDR1 SGHDT, CDR2 YYEEEE. V was pared by 1 base and J by 2 bases, with 7 bases between.

This clonotype has at least ten counts. J is TRBJ2-7 and V is TRBV7-2; 8 bases match TRBD1. Germline V gives CDR1 SGHTA, CDR2 FQGNSA. The CDR3 is made up of 15 amino acids. Trimming at V came to 2 bases and at J to 3 bases, leaving 6 bases not matched to a gene. The CDR3 region has the DNA TGTGCCAGCAGCTTAAAGGGACAGGAGGGCTACGAGCAGTACTTC. As protein: CASSLKGQEGYEQYF.